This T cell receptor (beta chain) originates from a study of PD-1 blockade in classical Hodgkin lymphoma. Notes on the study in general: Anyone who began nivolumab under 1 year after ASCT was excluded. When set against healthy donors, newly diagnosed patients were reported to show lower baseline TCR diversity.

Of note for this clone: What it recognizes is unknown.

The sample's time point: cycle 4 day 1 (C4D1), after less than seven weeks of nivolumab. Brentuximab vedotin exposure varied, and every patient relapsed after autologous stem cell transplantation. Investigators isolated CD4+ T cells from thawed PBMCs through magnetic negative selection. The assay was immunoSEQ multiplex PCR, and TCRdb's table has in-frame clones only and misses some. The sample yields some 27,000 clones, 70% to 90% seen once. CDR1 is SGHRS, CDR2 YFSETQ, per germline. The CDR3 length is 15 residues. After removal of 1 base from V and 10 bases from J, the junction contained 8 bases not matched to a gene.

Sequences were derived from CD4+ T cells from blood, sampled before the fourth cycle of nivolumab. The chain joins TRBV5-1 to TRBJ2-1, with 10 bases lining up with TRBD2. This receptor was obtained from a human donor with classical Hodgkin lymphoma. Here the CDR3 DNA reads TGCGCCAGCAGCTTGAGGCTAGCGGGGGAAGTGGAGCAGTTCTTC. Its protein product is CASSLRLAGEVEQFF.